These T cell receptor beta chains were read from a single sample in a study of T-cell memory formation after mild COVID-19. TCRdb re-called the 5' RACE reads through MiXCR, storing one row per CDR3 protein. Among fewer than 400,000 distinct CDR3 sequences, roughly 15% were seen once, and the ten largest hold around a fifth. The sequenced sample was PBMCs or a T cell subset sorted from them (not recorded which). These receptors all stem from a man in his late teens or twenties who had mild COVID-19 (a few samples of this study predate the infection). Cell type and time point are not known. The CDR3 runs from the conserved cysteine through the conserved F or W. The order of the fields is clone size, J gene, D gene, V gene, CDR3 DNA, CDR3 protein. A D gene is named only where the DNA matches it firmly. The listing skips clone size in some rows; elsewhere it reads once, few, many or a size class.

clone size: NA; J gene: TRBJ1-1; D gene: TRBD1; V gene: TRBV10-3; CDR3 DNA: TGTGCCATCAGAGAAACAGGGGACACTGAAGCTTTCTTT; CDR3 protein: CAIRETGDTEAFF
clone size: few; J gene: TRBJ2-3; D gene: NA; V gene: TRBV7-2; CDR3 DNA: TGTGCCAGCAGCTTAGATAAACGGGGTGGAGATACGCAGTATTTT; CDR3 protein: CASSLDKRGGDTQYF
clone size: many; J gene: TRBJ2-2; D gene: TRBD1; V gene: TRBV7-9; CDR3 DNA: TGTGCCAGCAGCGTAACCGGGACAGGGGTCACCGGGGAGCTGTTTTTT; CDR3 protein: CASSVTGTGVTGELFF
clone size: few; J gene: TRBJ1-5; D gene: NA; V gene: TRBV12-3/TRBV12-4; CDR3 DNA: TGTGCCAGCAGTTTCGGAGGGTCCTACAATCAGCCCCAGCATTTT; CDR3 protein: CASSFGGSYNQPQHF
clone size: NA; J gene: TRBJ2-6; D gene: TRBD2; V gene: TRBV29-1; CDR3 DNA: TGCAGCGTTGGTGGACTAGCGGGGCGCAACTCTGGGGCCAACGTCCTGACTTTC; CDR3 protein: CSVGGLAGRNSGANVLTF
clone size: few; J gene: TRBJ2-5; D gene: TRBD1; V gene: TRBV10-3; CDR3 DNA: TGTGCCATCAGTGGGGACAGGGGAAAGACCCAGTACTTC; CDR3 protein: CAISGDRGKTQYF
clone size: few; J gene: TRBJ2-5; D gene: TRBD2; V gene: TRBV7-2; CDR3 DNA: TGTGCCAGCAGCGGGGGACTAGCGGAAGAGACCCAGTACTTC; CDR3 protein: CASSGGLAEETQYF
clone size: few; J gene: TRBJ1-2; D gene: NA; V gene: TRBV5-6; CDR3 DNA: TGTGCCAGCAGCTTGATGGGCAGGGGCGGCTACACCTTC; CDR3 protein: CASSLMGRGGYTF
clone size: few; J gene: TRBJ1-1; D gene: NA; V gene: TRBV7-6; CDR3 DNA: TGTGCCAGCAGCTTGTGGGGGCTTGACACTGAAGCTTTCTTT; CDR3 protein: CASSLWGLDTEAFF
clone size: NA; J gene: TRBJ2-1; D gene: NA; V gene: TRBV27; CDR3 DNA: TGTGCCAGCAGTTTCCTAGCGTTGGCTGAGCAGTTCTTC; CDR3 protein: CASSFLALAEQFF
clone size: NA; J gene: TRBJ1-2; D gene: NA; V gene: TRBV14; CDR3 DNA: TGTGCCAGCAGCCAGGGAGCTACCGGTGGCTACACCTTC; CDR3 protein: CASSQGATGGYTF
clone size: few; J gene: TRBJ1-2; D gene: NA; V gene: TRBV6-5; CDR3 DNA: TGTGCCAGCAGTTTCGGGGAGCGATATGGCTACACCTTC; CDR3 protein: CASSFGERYGYTF
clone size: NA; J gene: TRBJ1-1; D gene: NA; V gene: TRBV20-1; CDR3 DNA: TGCAGTGCCGTAAGCGGGCCGATACGCCCCACGAACACTGAAGCTTTCTTT; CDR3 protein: CSAVSGPIRPTNTEAFF
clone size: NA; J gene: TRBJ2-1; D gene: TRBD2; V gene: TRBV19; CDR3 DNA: TGTGCCAGTAGTATAGCTAGCGGGGGTCCCAATGAGCAGTTCTTC; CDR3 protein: CASSIASGGPNEQFF
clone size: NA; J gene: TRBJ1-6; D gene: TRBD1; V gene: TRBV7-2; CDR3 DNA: TGTGCCAGCAGCTTCGGGACAGGGGAAACCCTCCACTTT; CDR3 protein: CASSFGTGETLHF
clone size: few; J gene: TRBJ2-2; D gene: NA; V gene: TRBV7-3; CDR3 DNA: TGTGCCAGCAGCCAGGCCGTAACCGGGGAGCTGTTTTTT; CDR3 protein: CASSQAVTGELFF
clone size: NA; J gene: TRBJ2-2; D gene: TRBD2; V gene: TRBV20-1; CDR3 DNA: TGCAGTGCTACTAGCGGGGGGCCGAACACCGGGGAGCTGTTTTTT; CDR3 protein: CSATSGGPNTGELFF
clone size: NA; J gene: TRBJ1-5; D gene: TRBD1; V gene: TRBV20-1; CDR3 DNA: TGCAGTGGTAGGACAGGGGGTCAGCCCCAGCATTTT; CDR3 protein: CSGRTGGQPQHF
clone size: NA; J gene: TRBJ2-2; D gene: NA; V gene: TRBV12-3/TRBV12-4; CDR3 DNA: TGTGCCAGCAGCTTTCAACTAGCAGCCGGGGAGCTGTTTTTT; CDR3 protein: CASSFQLAAGELFF
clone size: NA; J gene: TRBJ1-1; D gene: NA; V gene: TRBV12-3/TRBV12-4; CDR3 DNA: TGTGCCAGCAGTTTACCCTCCCGGGGGTACACTGAAGCTTTCTTT; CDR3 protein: CASSLPSRGYTEAFF
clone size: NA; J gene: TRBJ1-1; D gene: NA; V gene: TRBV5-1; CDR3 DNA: TGCGCCAGCAGCTTGGTAGGCAGGGGTAAAGCTGAAGCTTTCTTT; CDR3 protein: CASSLVGRGKAEAFF
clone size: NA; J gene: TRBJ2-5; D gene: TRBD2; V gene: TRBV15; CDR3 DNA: TGTGCCACCAGGGCCCGGACTAGCGATTTCAGTTGGGGGGCCCAGTACTTC; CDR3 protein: CATRARTSDFSWGAQYF
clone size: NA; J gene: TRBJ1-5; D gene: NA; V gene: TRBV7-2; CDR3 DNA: TGTGCCAGCAGCTTAGAGCCAGGATTTAGCAATCAGCCCCAGCATTTT; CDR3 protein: CASSLEPGFSNQPQHF
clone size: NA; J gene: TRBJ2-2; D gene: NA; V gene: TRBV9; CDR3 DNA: TGTGCCAGCGAAGAGGGAACCGGGGAGCTGTTTTTT; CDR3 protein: CASEEGTGELFF
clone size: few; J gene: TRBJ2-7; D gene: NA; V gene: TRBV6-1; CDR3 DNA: TGTGCCAGCAGTGAAGCGAGCTCCTACGAGCAGTACTTC; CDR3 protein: CASSEASSYEQYF
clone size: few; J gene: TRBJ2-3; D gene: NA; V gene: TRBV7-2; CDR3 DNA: TGTGCCAGCAGCACCCCGCGCGGGGTAGATACGCAGTATTTT; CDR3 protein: CASSTPRGVDTQYF
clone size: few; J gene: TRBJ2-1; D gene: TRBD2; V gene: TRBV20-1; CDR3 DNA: TGCAGTGCTAGATTCTCCTACCGGGGGGTGAATGAGCAGTTCTTC; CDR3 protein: CSARFSYRGVNEQFF
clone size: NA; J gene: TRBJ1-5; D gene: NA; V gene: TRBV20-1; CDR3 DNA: TGCAGTGCAACGGACAACCGCGAACAGCCCCAGCATTTT; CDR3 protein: CSATDNREQPQHF
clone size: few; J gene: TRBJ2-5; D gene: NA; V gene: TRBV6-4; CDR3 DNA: TGTGCCAGCAGTGATTCGATCGCCACCTCGAGCCCAGAGACCCAGTACTTC; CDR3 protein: CASSDSIATSSPETQYF
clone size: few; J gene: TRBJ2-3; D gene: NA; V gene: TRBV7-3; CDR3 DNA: TGTGCCAGCAGCTTAATAGGCGGGACCACTCTTTCTAGCACAGATACGCAGTATTTT; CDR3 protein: CASSLIGGTTLSSTDTQYF
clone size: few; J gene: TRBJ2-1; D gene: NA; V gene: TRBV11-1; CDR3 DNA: TGTGCCAGCAGCCAATGGTATAGTGAGCAGTTCTTC; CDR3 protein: CASSQWYSEQFF
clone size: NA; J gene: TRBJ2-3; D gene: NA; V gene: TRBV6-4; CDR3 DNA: TGTGCCAGCAGTCCCGAAGGGGGGGGAGGAGATACGCAGTATTTT; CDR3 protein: CASSPEGGGGDTQYF
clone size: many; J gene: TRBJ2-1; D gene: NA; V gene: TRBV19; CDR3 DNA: TGTGCCAGTAGCTCCGCCTCTGACAGTTTTCGGGGCTCCTACAATGAGCAGTTCTTC; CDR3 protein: CASSSASDSFRGSYNEQFF
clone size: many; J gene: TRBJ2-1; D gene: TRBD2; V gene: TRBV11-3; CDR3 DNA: TGTGCCAGCAGCTTAGACCAGGGAGGTAGCGGGGCCTACAATGAGCAGTTCTTC; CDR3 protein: CASSLDQGGSGAYNEQFF
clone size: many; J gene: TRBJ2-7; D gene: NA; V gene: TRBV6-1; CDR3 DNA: TGTGCCAGCACCATCCCCCCTCTCAACGAGCAGTACTTC; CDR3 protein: CASTIPPLNEQYF
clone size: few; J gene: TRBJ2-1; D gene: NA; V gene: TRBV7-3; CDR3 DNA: TGTGCCAGCAGCTTAACGTTATCCTACAATGAGCAGTTCTTC; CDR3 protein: CASSLTLSYNEQFF
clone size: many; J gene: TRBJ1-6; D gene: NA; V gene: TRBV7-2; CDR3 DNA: TGTGCCAGCACGACGGACAGACGGGGCCTCTCACCCCTCCACTTT; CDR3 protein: CASTTDRRGLSPLHF
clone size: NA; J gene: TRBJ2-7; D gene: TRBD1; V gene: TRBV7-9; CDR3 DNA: TGTGCCAGCAGCTTACTACTGGGACAGGGCTACGAGCAGTACTTC; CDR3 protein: CASSLLLGQGYEQYF
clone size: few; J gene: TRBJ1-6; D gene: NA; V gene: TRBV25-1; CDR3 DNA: TGTGCCAGCACATCCGGGACGTCGGATTCACCCCTCCACTTT; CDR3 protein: CASTSGTSDSPLHF
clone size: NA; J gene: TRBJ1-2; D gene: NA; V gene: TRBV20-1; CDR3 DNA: TGCAGTGCTAGGTCCCGGGGCAGTAACCTTAACTATGGCTACACCTTC; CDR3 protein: CSARSRGSNLNYGYTF
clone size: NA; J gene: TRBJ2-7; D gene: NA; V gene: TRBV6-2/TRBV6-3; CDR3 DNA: TGTGCCAGCACGCCAGGGGATCGTCGCGGCCACGAGCAGTACTTC; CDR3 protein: CASTPGDRRGHEQYF
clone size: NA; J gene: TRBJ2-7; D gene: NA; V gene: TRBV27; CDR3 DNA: TGTGCCAGCAGCCTTACCTTGCGGGGGCTGGGCGAGCAGTACTTC; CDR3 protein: CASSLTLRGLGEQYF
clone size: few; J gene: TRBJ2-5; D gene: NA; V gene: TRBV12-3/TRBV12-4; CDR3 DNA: TGTGCCAGCAGTTTAGGGCAGGGAACAAGGGAGACCCAGTACTTC; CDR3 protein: CASSLGQGTRETQYF
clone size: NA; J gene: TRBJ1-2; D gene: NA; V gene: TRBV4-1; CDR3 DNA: TGCGCCAGCAGCCAAGAACCAGGGTCTGGCTACACCTTC; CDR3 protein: CASSQEPGSGYTF
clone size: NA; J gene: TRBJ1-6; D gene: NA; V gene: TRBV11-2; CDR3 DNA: TGTGCCAGCAGCTATCAGTCGGTGCATTATAATTCACCCCTCCACTTT; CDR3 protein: CASSYQSVHYNSPLHF
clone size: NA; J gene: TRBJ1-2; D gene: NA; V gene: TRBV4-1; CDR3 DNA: TGCGCCAGCAGCCAAGAGTTTCCCGGGGGAGGGAATGGCTACACCTTC; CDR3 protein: CASSQEFPGGGNGYTF
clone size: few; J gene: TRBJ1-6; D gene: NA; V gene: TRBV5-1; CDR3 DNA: TGCGCCAGCAGACTTTCTACAGGCTATAATTCACCCCTCCACTTT; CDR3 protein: CASRLSTGYNSPLHF
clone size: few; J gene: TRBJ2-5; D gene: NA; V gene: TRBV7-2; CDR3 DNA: TGTGCCAGCAGCCCCCCCTTCAGGAAGACCCAGTACTTC; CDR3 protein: CASSPPFRKTQYF